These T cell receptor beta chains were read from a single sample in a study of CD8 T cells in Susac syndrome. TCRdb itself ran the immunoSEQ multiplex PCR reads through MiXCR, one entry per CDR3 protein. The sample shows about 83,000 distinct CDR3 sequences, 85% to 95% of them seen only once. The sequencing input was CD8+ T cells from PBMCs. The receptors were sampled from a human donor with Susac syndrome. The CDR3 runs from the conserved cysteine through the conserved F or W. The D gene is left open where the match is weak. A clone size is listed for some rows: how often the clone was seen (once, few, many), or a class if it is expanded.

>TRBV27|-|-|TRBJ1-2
TGTGCCAGCAGTCCCTATGGGCATGGCTACACCTTC
CASSPYGHGYTF
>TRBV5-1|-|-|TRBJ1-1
TGCGCCAGCAGCTTGGGGCAGGGGATGAACACTGAAGCTTTCTTT
CASSLGQGMNTEAFF
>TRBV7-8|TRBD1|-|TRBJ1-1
TGTGCCAGCAGCTCACTGACAGGGACGAACACTGAAGCTTTCTTT
CASSSLTGTNTEAFF
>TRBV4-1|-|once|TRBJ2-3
TGCGCCAGCAGCCAAGGGGGAGGTACGCAGTATTTT
CASSQGGGTQYF
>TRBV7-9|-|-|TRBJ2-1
TGTGCCAGCAGCTCCCTCCTTGAGGGAGGAAGCTACAATGAGCAGTTCTTC
CASSSLLEGGSYNEQFF
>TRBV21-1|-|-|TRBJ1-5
TGTGCCAGCAGCAAAAGGAGACAGGCGCATTTT
CASSKRRQAHF
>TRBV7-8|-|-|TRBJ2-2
TGTGCCAGCAGCTTAGTGGGGGGGCCCGGGGAGCTGTTTTTT
CASSLVGGPGELFF
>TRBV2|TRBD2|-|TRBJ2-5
TGTGCCAGCAGCGTGCCCGGGACTAGCGGGATGGAGACCCAGTACTTC
CASSVPGTSGMETQYF
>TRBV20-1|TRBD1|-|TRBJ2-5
TGCAGTGCCAGGTCGATGGGACAGGGCGTCGAGACCCAGTACTTC
CSARSMGQGVETQYF
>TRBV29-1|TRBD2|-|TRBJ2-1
TGCAGCGTTGTTTCGACTAGCGGGAGGCCTGAGCAGTTCTTC
CSVVSTSGRPEQFF
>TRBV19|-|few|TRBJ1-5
TGTGCCAGTAGTATCGGAAATAGCAATCAGCCCCAGCATTTT
CASSIGNSNQPQHF
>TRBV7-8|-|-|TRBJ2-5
TGTGCCAGCAGCGCCGACAGGGAGGGACAAGAGACCCAGTACTTC
CASSADREGQETQYF
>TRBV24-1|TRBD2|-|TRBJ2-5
TGTGCCACCAGTGATTTCAGGACTAGCGGAAAAGACCAAGAGACCCAGTACTTC
CATSDFRTSGKDQETQYF
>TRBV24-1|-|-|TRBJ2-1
TGTGCCACCAGTGAGACGACTTATTCCGAGCAGTTCTTC
CATSETTYSEQFF
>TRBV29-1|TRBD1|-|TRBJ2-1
TGCAGCGTTGAACCGGGACAGGGATTCAATGAGCAGTTCTTC
CSVEPGQGFNEQFF
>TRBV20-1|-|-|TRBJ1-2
TGCAGTGCTAAAGGGCCGGAACCTAATGGCTACACCTTC
CSAKGPEPNGYTF
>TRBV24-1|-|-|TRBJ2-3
TGTGCCACCAGCCTCTCGGGAGATACGCAGTATTTT
CATSLSGDTQYF
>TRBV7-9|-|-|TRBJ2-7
TGTGCCAGCAGCTTGGCGGAGAGTGAGCAGTACTTC
CASSLAESEQYF
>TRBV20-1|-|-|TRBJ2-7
TGCAGTGCTATCCTTCTCGGGGACGGATACGAGCAGTACTTC
CSAILLGDGYEQYF
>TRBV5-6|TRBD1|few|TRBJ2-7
TGTGCCAGCAGCTCGGACAGGGGCGAGCAGTACTTC
CASSSDRGEQYF
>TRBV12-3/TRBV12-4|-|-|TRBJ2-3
TGTGCCAGCAGTATCACTAGGGCAGATACGCAGTATTTT
CASSITRADTQYF
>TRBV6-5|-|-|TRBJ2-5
TGTGCCAGCAGCAAAACAGGGTCCTTGAGGGAGACCCAGTACTTC
CASSKTGSLRETQYF
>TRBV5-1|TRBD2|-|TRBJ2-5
TGCGCCAGCGGGACTAGCCTGATCCAGACCCAGTACTTC
CASGTSLIQTQYF
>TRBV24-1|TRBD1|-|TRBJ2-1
TGTGCCACCAGTGATTCCGGGACAGGGGCCGCTCACAATGAGCAGTTCTTC
CATSDSGTGAAHNEQFF
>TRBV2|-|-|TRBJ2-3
TGTGCCAGCAGTGAATGGGTGGGAGTAAGCACAGATACGCAGTATTTT
CASSEWVGVSTDTQYF
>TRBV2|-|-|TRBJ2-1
TGTGCCAGCAGTGTAGCCCGAAACCAGTACAATGAGCAGTTCTTC
CASSVARNQYNEQFF
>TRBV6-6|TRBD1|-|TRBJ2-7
TGTGCCAGCAGTTGGGACAGGGATTACGAGCAGTACTTC
CASSWDRDYEQYF
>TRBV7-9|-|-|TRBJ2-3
TGTGCCAGCAGCTTATTAGCAGCAGATACGCAGTATTTT
CASSLLAADTQYF
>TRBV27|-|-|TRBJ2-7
TGTGCCAGCAGTTTACTGAGCGTCCTCTACGAGCAGTACTTC
CASSLLSVLYEQYF
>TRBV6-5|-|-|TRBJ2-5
TGTGCCAGCAGTGGATCGGCTTATTCCCTTGAGACCCAGTACTTC
CASSGSAYSLETQYF
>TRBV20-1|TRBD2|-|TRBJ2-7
TGCAGTGCTAGTTGGCTGGGACTAGCGGGTCCCTACGAGCAGTACTTC
CSASWLGLAGPYEQYF
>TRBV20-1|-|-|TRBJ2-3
TGCAGTGCTAGACACCGCCACCTTAGCTTAACAGATACGCAGTATTTT
CSARHRHLSLTDTQYF